This TCR beta chain was sequenced in a study of OX40 agonist ivuxolimab in advanced cancers. The repertoire was sequenced with immunoSEQ multiplex PCR; TCRdb's copy has only in-frame clones and lacks some. The sample has around 41,000 clones, over 75% seen once. The V and J ends lost 6 bases and 1 base, in that order; junction bases with no gene match: 6. Germline CDR1 is MNHEY and CDR2 is SVGAGI. There are 14 residues in the CDR3. Individuals having autoimmune disease history or systemic immunosuppression were not enrolled. Sequenced here: CD4+ or CD8+ T cells sorted from blood, sampled in a trial of the OX40 agonist ivuxolimab. This TCR came from an adult with an advanced solid tumor such as melanoma, head and neck, liver or kidney cancer. This sequence joins TRBV6-5 and TRBJ2-7, with 7 bases lining up with TRBD1. The CDR3 sequence is CASRGRGTSYEQYF. The CDR3 coding sequence is TGTGCCAGCAGGGGCAGGGGGACATCCTACGAGCAGTACTTC.